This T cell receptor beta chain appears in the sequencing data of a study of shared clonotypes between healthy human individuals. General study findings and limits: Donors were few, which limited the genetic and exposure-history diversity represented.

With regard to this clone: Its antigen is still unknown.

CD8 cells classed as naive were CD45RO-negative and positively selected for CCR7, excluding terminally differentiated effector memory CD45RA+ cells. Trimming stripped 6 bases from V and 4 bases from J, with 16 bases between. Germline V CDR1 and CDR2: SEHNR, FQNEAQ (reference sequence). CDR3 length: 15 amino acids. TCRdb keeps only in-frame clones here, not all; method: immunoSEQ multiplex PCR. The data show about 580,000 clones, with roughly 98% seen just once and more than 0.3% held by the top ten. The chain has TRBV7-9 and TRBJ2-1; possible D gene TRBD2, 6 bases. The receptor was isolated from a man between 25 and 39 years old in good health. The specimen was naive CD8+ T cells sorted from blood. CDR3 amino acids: CASSRVRDSYNEQFF. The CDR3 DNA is TGTGCCAGCAGTCGGGTCCGGGACTCTTACAATGAGCAGTTCTTC.